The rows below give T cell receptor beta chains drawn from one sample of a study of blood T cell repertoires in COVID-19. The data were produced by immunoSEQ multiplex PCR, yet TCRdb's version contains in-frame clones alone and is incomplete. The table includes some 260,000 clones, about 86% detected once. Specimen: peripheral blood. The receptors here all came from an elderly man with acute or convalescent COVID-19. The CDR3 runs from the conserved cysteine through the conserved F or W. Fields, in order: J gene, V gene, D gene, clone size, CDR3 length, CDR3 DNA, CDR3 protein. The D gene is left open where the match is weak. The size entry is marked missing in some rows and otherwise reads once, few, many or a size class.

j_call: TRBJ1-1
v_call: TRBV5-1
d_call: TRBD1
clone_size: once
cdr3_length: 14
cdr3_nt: TGCGCCAGCAGCTTATGGACAGGGAGGACTGAAGCTTTCTTT
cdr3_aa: CASSLWTGRTEAFF

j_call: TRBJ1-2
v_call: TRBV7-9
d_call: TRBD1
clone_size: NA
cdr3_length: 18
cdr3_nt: TGTGCCAGCAGTCTGACCACTGGACGGGACAGGGGAAGACTTGGCTACACCTTC
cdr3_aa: CASSLTTGRDRGRLGYTF

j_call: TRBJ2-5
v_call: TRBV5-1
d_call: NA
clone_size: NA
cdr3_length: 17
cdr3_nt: TGCGCCAGCGGCCCAGGGGGGCGAATAGGGCTCCAAGAGACCCAGTACTTC
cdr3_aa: CASGPGGRIGLQETQYF

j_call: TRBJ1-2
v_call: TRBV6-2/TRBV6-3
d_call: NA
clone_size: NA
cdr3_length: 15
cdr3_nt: TGTGCCAGCAGTTTCCGCAGTAAGGCGGACTATGGCTACACCTTC
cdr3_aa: CASSFRSKADYGYTF

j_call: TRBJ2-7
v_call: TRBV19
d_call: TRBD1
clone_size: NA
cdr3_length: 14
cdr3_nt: TGTGCCAGTAGTATAACAGGGGCCGGTTACGAGCAGTACTTC
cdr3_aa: CASSITGAGYEQYF

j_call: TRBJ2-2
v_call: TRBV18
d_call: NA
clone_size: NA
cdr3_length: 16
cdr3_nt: TGTGCCAGCTCACGGACGACACGGGGAAACACCGGGGAGCTGTTTTTT
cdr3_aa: CASSRTTRGNTGELFF

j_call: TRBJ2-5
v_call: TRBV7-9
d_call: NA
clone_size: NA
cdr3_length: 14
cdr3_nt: TGTGCCAGCAGCCAAGACCCAGGGAAAGAGACCCAGTACTTC
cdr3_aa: CASSQDPGKETQYF

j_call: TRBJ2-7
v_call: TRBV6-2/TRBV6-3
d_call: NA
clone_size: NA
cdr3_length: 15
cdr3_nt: TGTGCCAGCAGTAATAGTCGGGACACCCCCTACGAGCAGTACTTC
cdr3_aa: CASSNSRDTPYEQYF

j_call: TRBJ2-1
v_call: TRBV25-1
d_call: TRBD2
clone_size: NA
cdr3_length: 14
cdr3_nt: TGTGCCAGCAGGGATAGCGGGGGGTACAATGAGCAGTTCTTC
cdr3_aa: CASRDSGGYNEQFF

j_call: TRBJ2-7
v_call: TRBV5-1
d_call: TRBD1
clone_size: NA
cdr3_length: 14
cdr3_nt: TGCGCCAGCAGCCCAGGGACAGGGTTTTACGAGCAGTACTTC
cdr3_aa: CASSPGTGFYEQYF

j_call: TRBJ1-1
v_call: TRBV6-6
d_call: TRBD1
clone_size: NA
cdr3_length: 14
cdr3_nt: TGTGCCAGCACTCCCAGAGGGACAGGGTGGGAAGCTTTCTTT
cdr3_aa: CASTPRGTGWEAFF

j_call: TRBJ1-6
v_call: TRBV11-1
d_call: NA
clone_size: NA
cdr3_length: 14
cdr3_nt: TGTGCCAGCAGCTTAGCAACGGCGAGGTCACCCCTCCACTTT
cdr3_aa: CASSLATARSPLHF

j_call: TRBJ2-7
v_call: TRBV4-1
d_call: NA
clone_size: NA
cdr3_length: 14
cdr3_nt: TGCGCCAGCAGCCCGGACAGTTCTTATTACGAGCAGTACTTC
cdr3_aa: CASSPDSSYYEQYF

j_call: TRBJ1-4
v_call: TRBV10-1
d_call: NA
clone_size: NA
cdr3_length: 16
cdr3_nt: TGCGCCAGTCCGCTGGGGCAGGGTGAAACTAATGAAAAACTGTTTTTT
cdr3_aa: CASPLGQGETNEKLFF

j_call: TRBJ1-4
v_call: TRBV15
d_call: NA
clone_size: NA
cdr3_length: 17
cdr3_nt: TGTGCCACCAGCAGAGATCACCCGGGAGCGGCTAATGAAAAACTGTTTTTT
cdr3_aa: CATSRDHPGAANEKLFF

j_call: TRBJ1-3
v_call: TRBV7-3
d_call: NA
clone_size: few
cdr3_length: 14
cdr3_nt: TGTGCCAGCAGCTTATCAGGGGCCGGAAACACCATATATTTT
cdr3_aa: CASSLSGAGNTIYF

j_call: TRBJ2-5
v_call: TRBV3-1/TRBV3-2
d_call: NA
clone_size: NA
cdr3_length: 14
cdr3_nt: TGTGCCAGCAGCCAAGTACGAACAGGAGAGACCCAGTACTTC
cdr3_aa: CASSQVRTGETQYF

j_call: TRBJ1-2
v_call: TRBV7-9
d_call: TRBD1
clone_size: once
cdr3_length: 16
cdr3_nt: TGTGCCAGCAGCTTAGTGGCAGGGGGTGGAAACTATGGCTACACCTTC
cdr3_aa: CASSLVAGGGNYGYTF

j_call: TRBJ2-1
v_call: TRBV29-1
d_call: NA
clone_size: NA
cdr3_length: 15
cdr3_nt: TGCAGCGTTGCCGGAGCCCTCATTACGGGCAATGAGCAGTTCTTC
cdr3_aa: CSVAGALITGNEQFF

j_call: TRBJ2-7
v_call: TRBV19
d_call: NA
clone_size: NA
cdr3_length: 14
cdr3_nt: TGTGCCAGTAGCCGGCGGGGTGATTCCTACGAGCAGTACTTC
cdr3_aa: CASSRRGDSYEQYF

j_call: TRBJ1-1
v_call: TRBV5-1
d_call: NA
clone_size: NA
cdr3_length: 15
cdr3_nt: TGCGCCAGCAGCTTCGTAAGGGGCGGGAACACTGAAGCTTTCTTT
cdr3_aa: CASSFVRGGNTEAFF

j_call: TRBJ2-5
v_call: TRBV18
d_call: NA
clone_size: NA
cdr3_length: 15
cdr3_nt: TGTGCCAGCTCACCAGGACTGGAATTTCAGGAGACCCAGTACTTC
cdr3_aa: CASSPGLEFQETQYF

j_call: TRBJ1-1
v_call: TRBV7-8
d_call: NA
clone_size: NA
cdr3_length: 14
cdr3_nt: TGTGCCAGCAGCTTAACAGGTCGCTTGACTGAAGCTTTCTTT
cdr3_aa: CASSLTGRLTEAFF

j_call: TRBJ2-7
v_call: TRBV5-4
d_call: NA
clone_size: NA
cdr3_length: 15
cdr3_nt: TGTGCCAGCAGCTTCGATCGACGGAGCTCCTACGAGCAGTACTTC
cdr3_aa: CASSFDRRSSYEQYF

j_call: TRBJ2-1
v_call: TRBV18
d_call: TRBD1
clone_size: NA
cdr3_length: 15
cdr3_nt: TGTGCCAGCTCACAACCCGGGACAGTTTACAATGAGCAGTTCTTC
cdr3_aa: CASSQPGTVYNEQFF

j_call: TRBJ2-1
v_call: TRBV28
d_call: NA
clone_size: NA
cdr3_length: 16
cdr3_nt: TGTGCCAGCAGTTCCTCCGGGACAATCCAGTACAATGAGCAGTTCTTC
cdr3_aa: CASSSSGTIQYNEQFF